This T cell receptor (beta chain) was sequenced in a study of T-cell reconstitution after alpha-beta-depleted transplantation in children. General study findings and limits: It was surviving recipient T cells and thymic progenitors that gave some patients high TCRbeta diversity at day 60. Two months or so post-transplant, alpha-beta T cells reportedly derived from several hundred expanded graft clones.

Germline lookup yields CDR1 SQVTM and CDR2 ANQGSEA. The CDR3 runs 13 residues. As to this clonotype: Its antigen remains unidentified. A junction boundary mismatches the germline segment, possibly from a read error.

Unique molecular identifiers featured in how the TCRbeta library was prepared. TCRdb fed the PCR reads into MiXCR, producing one record per CDR3 protein. Of over 450,000 distinct CDR3 sequences in the sample, over 9.5% were seen once. The sequenced sample was PBMCs, obtained before TCRalphabeta/CD19-depleted stem cell transplant. This clonotype originated in a child younger than 10 with inherited bone marrow failure, due to receive a stem cell transplant. The chain couples TRBV29-1 to TRBJ1-1, with unresolved D. The CDR3 protein is CSVEANRNTEAFF. CDR3 nucleotides: TGCAGCGTAGAAGCGAACCGGAACACTGAAGCTTTCTTT.